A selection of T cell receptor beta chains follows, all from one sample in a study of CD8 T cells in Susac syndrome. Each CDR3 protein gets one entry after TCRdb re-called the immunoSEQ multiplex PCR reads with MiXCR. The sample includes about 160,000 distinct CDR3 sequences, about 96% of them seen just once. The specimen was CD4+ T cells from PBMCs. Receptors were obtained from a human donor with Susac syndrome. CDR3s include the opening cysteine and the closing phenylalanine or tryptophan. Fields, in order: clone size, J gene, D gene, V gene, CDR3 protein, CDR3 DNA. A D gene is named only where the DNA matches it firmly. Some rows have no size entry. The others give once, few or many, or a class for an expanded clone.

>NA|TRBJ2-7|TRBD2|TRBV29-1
CSVEDGSLAGVEQYF
TGCAGCGTTGAAGATGGGAGTCTAGCGGGGGTCGAGCAGTACTTC
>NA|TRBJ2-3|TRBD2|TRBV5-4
CASSLGVPGGTDTQYF
TGTGCCAGCAGCTTGGGGGTCCCGGGGGGTACAGATACGCAGTATTTT
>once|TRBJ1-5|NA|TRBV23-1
CASSHKSEGLNQPQHF
TGCGCCAGCAGTCACAAGTCAGAAGGCTTGAATCAGCCCCAGCATTTT
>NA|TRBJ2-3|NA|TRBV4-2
CASSQDGRTTDTQYF
TGTGCCAGCAGCCAAGATGGGAGGACGACAGATACGCAGTATTTT
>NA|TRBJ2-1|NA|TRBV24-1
CATSERAGLPLNEQFF
TGTGCCACCAGTGAGCGGGCGGGACTCCCCTTAAATGAGCAGTTCTTC
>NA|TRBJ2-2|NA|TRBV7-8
CASSPLGATGELFF
TGTGCCAGCAGTCCACTTGGCGCCACCGGGGAGCTGTTTTTT
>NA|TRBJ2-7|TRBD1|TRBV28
CASLRGLKQYF
TGTGCCAGCCTCAGGGGGCTCAAGCAGTACTTC
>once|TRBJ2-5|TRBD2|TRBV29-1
CSGGGGSTETQYF
TGCAGCGGGGGAGGCGGGAGTACGGAGACCCAGTACTTC
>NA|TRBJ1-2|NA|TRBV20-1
CSAFDRRYGYTF
TGCAGTGCCTTCGACAGGCGCTATGGCTACACCTTC
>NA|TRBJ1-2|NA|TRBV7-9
CASSPLGRKHYGYTF
TGTGCCAGCAGCCCTTTAGGCAGAAAACACTATGGCTACACCTTC
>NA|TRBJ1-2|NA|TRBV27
CASSFRGPNYGYTF
TGTGCCAGCAGTTTTCGCGGGCCTAACTATGGCTACACCTTC
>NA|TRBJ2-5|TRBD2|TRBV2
CASSAGAGVSETQYF
TGTGCCAGCAGTGCGGGAGCGGGAGTGTCAGAGACCCAGTACTTC
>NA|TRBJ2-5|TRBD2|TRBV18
CASSQTSGAQETQYF
TGTGCCAGCTCACAGACTAGCGGGGCCCAAGAGACCCAGTACTTC
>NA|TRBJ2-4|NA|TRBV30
CAWSPPGFFGIQYF
TGTGCCTGGAGTCCTCCTGGGTTTTTCGGCATTCAGTACTTC
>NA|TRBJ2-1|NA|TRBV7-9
CASSLGPGEQFF
TGTGCCAGCAGCTTGGGACCCGGTGAGCAGTTCTTC